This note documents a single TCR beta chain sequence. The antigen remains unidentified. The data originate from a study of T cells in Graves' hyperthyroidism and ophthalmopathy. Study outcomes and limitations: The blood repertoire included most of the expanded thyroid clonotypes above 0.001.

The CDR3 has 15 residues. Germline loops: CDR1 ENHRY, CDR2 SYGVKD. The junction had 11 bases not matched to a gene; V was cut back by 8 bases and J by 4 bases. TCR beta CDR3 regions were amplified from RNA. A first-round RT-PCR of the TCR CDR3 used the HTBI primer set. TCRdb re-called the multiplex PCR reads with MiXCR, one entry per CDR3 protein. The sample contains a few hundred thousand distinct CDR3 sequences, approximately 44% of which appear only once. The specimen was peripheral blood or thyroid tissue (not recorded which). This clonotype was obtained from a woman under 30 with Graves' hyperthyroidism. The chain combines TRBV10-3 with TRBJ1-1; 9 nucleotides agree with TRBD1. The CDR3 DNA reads TGTGCCATCGGGGTCCGACAGGGGGGTTCCACTGAAGCTTTCTTT. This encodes CAIGVRQGGSTEAFF.